The T cell receptor (beta chain) under discussion was sequenced for a study of low-dose radiotherapy and immunotherapy resistance in tumors (dated 2022 in TCRdb). Study-wide context: Cohort 1 received 0.5 Gy per fraction every 2 weeks, with a prescribed total PTV dose of 6.5 Gy. Starting on cycle 1 day 1, patients took 300 mg of aspirin by mouth once a day for four cycles. The trial did not randomize participants into treatment groups. Eight patients were included in the translational analysis: three from the first dose cohort and the first five from the second dose cohort. In Cohort 2, 1 Gy per fraction was delivered every two weeks, for a total of 13 Gy over 26 weeks. Intravenous cyclophosphamide at 200 mg/m2 was administered every two weeks, one day ahead of each radiation and immunotherapy administration. Patients were given nivolumab as a 240 mg flat dose every two weeks and ipilimumab at 1 mg/kg every six weeks, with both drugs delivered intravenously.

Explained via the paper, the time point label denotes: before trial treatment. The donors took part in RACIN, a single-arm, phase I, dose-escalation trial that combined nivolumab, ipilimumab, aspirin, low-dose cyclophosphamide and low-dose radiotherapy. Patients with advanced, TIL-negative solid tumors were considered eligible. With respect to this clonotype: The antigen it recognizes is unknown. Only one base separates this from a far larger clonotype, so it likely reflects a read error.

First-strand cDNA was synthesized with Superscript III and a set of TRAV- and TRBV-specific primers, covering both TCRalpha and TCRbeta chains. An approximately 18-cycle PCR with Phusion amplified the TCRs, pairing a constant-region primer with the adapter that was attached to the V primers. The MessageAmp II aRNA Amplification Kit was used to amplify the isolated mRNA, with in vitro transcription run for approximately 15 hours at 37 degrees C. The Dynabeads mRNA DIRECT Purification Kit was used to isolate mRNA for TCR sequencing. Indexed Illumina adapters were added in a second Phusion PCR of 25 to 30 cycles, and the PCR products were purified with AMPure XP beads. Deep sequencing of the TCRalpha and TCRbeta libraries was carried out on an Illumina MiniSeq instrument. The study's own analysis went as follows. Custom Perl scripts pooled TCR sequences encoding the same protein, removed out-of-frame sequences and computed each clonotype's abundance. Any TCR sequence supported by only a single read was excluded from analysis. Repertoire metrics included Shannon entropy, Gini index, clonality, richness, and frequency of TCRs shared between repertoires. Using fastp trimming at Q25 and MiXCR clonotype assembly, TCRdb reanalyzed the public sequencing data and kept in-frame beta chains. Under each unique CDR3 protein, matching rows form one entry showing the most common genes and DNA. The V and J calls shown here were made by TCRdb, not taken from the authors' results. The sample records about 89,000 distinct CDR3 sequences, 9.4% of which are singletons. The biggest ten clones account for 0.95% to 1.3% of the sample.

The CDR3 contains 16 residues, cysteine and phenylalanine counted. Just CDR3 DNA is preserved here, 48 bases in frame from base 1. Looking up the germline V gene yields CDR1 LGHNA and CDR2 YNFKEQ. This sequence uses TRBV4-2 and TRBJ2-6, with the D segment identity uncertain. This clonotype was sampled from a male donor with prostate cancer. Source: PBMCs, taken before treatment. The DNA reads TGTGCCAGCAGCAACAAGCTAAGCTCTGTGGCCAACGTCCTGACTTTC. This yields the protein CASSNKLSSVANVLTF.